These 28 T cell receptor beta chains were all obtained from the same sample, sequenced in a study of cytomegalovirus exposure and HLA in healthy donors. Use of 60 Vbeta and 13 Jbeta primers characterized the PCR. Sequencing used immunoSEQ multiplex PCR; TCRdb keeps in-frame clones, though not all of them. The table includes more than 100,000 clones, about two thirds detected once. The sample consisted of PBMCs. These TCRs come from a woman aged 40 to 50 in good health and CMV-seronegative.

This clone showed up just once. The genes are TRBV13 and TRBJ2-3, with 14 positions matching TRBD2. V was pared by 3 bases and J by 4 bases, with 0 bases of the junction left unmatched. CDR1 is PRHDT, CDR2 FYEKMQ, per germline (reference sequence). The CDR3 length is 15 residues. The CDR3 DNA is TGTGCCAGCAGCTTGACTAGCGGGGGGGCAGATACGCAGTATTTT. Its translation is CASSLTSGGADTQYF.

This sequence joins TRBV27 and TRBJ1-1, with D possibly TRBD1 on 5 matching bases. The CDR3 extends over 14 amino acids. Germline V lookup: CDR1 MNHEY, CDR2 SMNVEV (reference sequence). The V end was cut by 2 bases, the J end by 1 base, with 8 bases between. CDR3 protein: CASSLDQGNTEAFF. The CDR3 nucleotides read TGTGCCAGCAGTTTAGATCAGGGGAACACTGAAGCTTTCTTT.

This clone came up a few times. This sequence joins TRBV9 and TRBJ2-1, with 10 bases aligning to TRBD1. Germline V gene data show CDR1 as SGDLS and CDR2 as YYNGEE. Trimming took 3 bases from V and 2 from J; bases not matched to a gene: 2. The CDR3 totals 15 residues. The CDR3 DNA reads as TGTGCCAGCAGCGACGGACAGGGGGCCTACAATGAGCAGTTCTTC. Protein: CASSDGQGAYNEQFF.

The rearrangement uses TRBV6-6 and TRBJ1-5, with unresolved D. Trimming took 4 bases from V and 4 from J, leaving 11 bases between them. Per germline, CDR1 MNHNY and CDR2 SVGAGI (reference sequence). The CDR3 extends over 14 amino acids. DNA for the CDR3: TGTGCCAGCAGTTTGAGCCAGGATAATCAGCCCCAGCATTTT. This encodes CASSLSQDNQPQHF.

This chain uses TRBV18 with TRBJ2-1; 8 bases align to TRBD1. Trimming at V came to 6 bases and at J to 9 bases, leaving 7 bases not matched to a gene. This CDR3 is built from 13 residues. CDR1 is KGHSH and CDR2 is LQKENI in the germline V gene. CDR3 residues: CASSPTGGGEQFF. The CDR3 region has the DNA TGTGCCAGCTCCCCTACAGGGGGAGGTGAGCAGTTCTTC.

This clone was observed once. The chain carries TRBV18 and TRBJ1-1; perhaps TRBD1 as D (6 bases). Germline CDR1 KGHSH, CDR2 LQKENI. This CDR3 has 14 residues. The ends were cut back, 4 bases at V and 4 bases at J, with 13 bases in the middle. CDR3: CASSLGGASTEAFF. The CDR3 nucleotides read TGTGCCAGCTCACTGGGGGGGGCTAGCACTGAAGCTTTCTTT.

This clone was found a few times. This chain uses TRBV28 with TRBJ2-2; 9 bases fit TRBD2. From germline, CDR1 is MDHEN and CDR2 SYDVKM. V lost 9 bases and J lost 1; bases outside the gene matches: 3. The CDR3 has 14 residues. CDR3 bases: TGTGCCAGTAATAGCGGGGGGAACACCGGGGAGCTGTTTTTT. It encodes CASNSGGNTGELFF.

V gene TRBV19 combines with J gene TRBJ1-1; weak D call: TRBD1 (6 bases). The germline CDR1 and CDR2 sequences are LNHDA and SQIVND (reference sequence). The CDR3 totals 14 residues. V was trimmed by 1 base and J by 7 bases, leaving 13 bases between them. The CDR3 loop reads CASSIGGQPNEAFF. The CDR3 bases are TGTGCCAGTAGTATAGGTGGACAGCCGAATGAAGCTTTCTTT.

As to this clone: One junction end disagrees with the germline gene, perhaps due to a read error. This chain connects TRBV15 to TRBJ1-2, with D tentatively TRBD1 (5 bases). The CDR3 extends over 14 amino acids. Germline V gene lookup returns CDR1 LNHNV and CDR2 YYDKDF (reference sequence). In nucleotides, the CDR3 is TGTGCCACCAGCAGGGAGATTCAGGGTTATGGCTATACCTTC. It codes for CATSREIQGYGYTF.

A few counts support this clone. The gene calls are TRBV9 and TRBJ2-5; 7 bases agree with TRBD1. The CDR3 runs 15 residues. The V segment lost 1 base and the J segment 2 bases; nucleotides outside the gene matches: 5. Per germline, CDR1 SGDLS and CDR2 YYNGEE. CDR3 DNA: TGTGCCAGCAGCGTAAGTGTGGGACAGCAAGAGACCCAGTACTTC. Translating gives CASSVSVGQQETQYF.

The V call is TRBV30, the J call TRBJ2-3; 7 bases map to TRBD2. The CDR3 extends over 15 amino acids. The germline CDR1 and CDR2 sequences are GTSNPN and SVGIG (reference sequence). The V gene end was trimmed by 2 bases and the J gene end by 0 bases; junction bases not matched to a gene: 5. As DNA, the CDR3 is TGTGCCTGGAGTACCTCGGGGGGAAGCACAGATACGCAGTATTTT. Translating it yields CAWSTSGGSTDTQYF.

This clone has just a few counts. V usage is TRBV7-8 and J usage is TRBJ1-2; 8 nucleotides agree with TRBD1. CDR1 SGHVS and CDR2 FQNEAQ come from the germline V gene. J lost 5 bases, V lost 5 bases, and 10 bases had no gene match. This CDR3 is 15 amino acids long. CDR3 loop: CASSLPGQGAYGYTF. The CDR3 region has the DNA TGTGCCAGCAGCCTCCCGGGCCAGGGGGCGTATGGCTACACCTTC. Supplemented by reference TRBV7-8 and TRBJ1-2, the full variable domain reads GAGVSQSPRYKVAKRGQDVALRCDPISGHVSLFWYQQALGQGPEFLTYFQNEAQLDKSGLPSDRFFAERPEGSVSTLKIQRTQQEDSAVYLCASSLPGQGAYGYTFGSGTRLTVV.

The V gene is TRBV7-8, the J gene TRBJ2-7; no clear D gene. CDR3 length equals 17 residues. Germline V CDR1 and CDR2: SGHVS, FQNEAQ. The V end lost 1 base, the J end lost 4 bases, and 20 bases lay between the germline ends. The CDR3 bases are TGTGCCAGCAGCTTAGGCGTCCCCCTACGAAAATCATACGAGCAGTACTTC. Amino acids: CASSLGVPLRKSYEQYF. Together with reference TRBV7-8 and TRBJ2-7, the CDR3 gives the full variable domain: GAGVSQSPRYKVAKRGQDVALRCDPISGHVSLFWYQQALGQGPEFLTYFQNEAQLDKSGLPSDRFFAERPEGSVSTLKIQRTQQEDSAVYLCASSLGVPLRKSYEQYFGPGTRLTVT.

The rearrangement links TRBV9 to TRBJ2-1; possible D gene TRBD1, 5 bases. Trimming took 0 bases from V and 6 from J, leaving 16 bases between them. Germline V gene data show CDR1 as SGDLS and CDR2 as YYNGEE. The CDR3 covers 16 residues. CDR3 region: CASSVGSAGIINEQFF. CDR3 in DNA: TGTGCCAGCAGCGTAGGAAGCGCAGGGATAATCAATGAGCAGTTCTTC.

V and J are TRBV27 and TRBJ2-2; 7 nucleotides line up with TRBD1. The CDR3 consists of 15 residues. V lost 6 bases to trimming and J lost 3 bases; unmatched junction nucleotides: 7. Germline V CDR1 and CDR2: MNHEY, SMNVEV (reference sequence). The DNA for the CDR3 is TGTGCCAGCAGCTTTTGGGACAGATACACCGGGGAGCTGTTTTTT. Translation gives CASSFWDRYTGELFF.

This clone was found a few times. The V gene is TRBV6-6, the J gene TRBJ2-2; 8 nucleotides match TRBD1. CDR3 length: 16 residues. With V trimmed by 5 bases and J by 7 bases, 12 bases remained unmatched. From germline, CDR1 is MNHNY and CDR2 SVGAGI (reference sequence). The CDR3 spells CASSLGQGAVGGELFF. The CDR3 DNA follows: TGTGCCAGCAGTCTCGGACAGGGCGCCGTCGGCGGGGAGCTGTTTTTT.

The chain uses TRBV6-5 and TRBJ1-2, with a weak D call TRBD1 (5 bases). The CDR3 covers 12 residues. Trimming took off 4 bases at V and 6 bases at J, with 9 bases between the two ends. Germline V gene lookup returns CDR1 MNHEY and CDR2 SVGAGI. CDR3 region: CASSSPGNGYTF. The CDR3 DNA reads as TGTGCCAGCAGTTCCCCAGGGAATGGCTACACCTTC.

The chain links TRBV6-5 to TRBJ1-4, with D possibly being TRBD1 (6 bases). Per the germline V gene, CDR1 is MNHEY and CDR2 is SVGAGI. This CDR3 spans 11 amino acids. Trimming pared 8 bases from V and 5 bases from J, leaving 6 bases between. CDR3 amino acids: CASQGNEKLFF. The CDR3 DNA sequence: TGTGCCAGCCAGGGGAATGAAAAACTGTTTTTT.

V and J are TRBV19 and TRBJ1-5; 12 nucleotides agree with TRBD1. V lost 5 bases and J lost 5; bases outside the gene matches: 7. The CDR3 is 16 residues long. Germline CDR1 LNHDA, CDR2 SQIVND (reference sequence). The CDR3 is CASSRGQGALYQPQHF. CDR3 nucleotide sequence: TGTGCCAGTAGTCGGGGACAGGGGGCGTTGTATCAGCCCCAGCATTTT.

V and J are TRBV30 and TRBJ1-2; the D gene is possibly TRBD1 (6 bases). The length of the CDR3 is 13 residues. The V end lost 0 bases, the J end lost 2 bases, and 7 bases lay between the germline ends. Germline V gene data show CDR1 as GTSNPN and CDR2 as SVGIG (reference sequence). CDR3 residues: CAWSVGQNYGYTF. Here the CDR3 DNA reads TGTGCCTGGAGTGTAGGACAGAACTATGGCTACACCTTC.

This rearrangement joins TRBV7-2 to TRBJ2-5; 9 nucleotides line up with TRBD1. The germline V gene encodes CDR1 SGHTA and CDR2 FQGNSA. V was clipped by 5 bases and J by 7 bases; unmatched bases: 5. This CDR3 comprises 13 residues. The CDR3 loop is CASSRDRVATQYF. CDR3 DNA: TGTGCCAGCAGCCGGGACAGGGTGGCGACCCAGTACTTC.

This chain links TRBV29-1 with TRBJ1-1, with a tentative D call TRBD1 (6 bases). This CDR3 is 11 amino acids long. Germline-derived CDR1 and CDR2 are SQVTM and ANQGSEA. V was shortened by 6 bases and J by 2 bases, with 7 bases between the two germline ends. For the CDR3, the DNA is TGCAGCGTACAGGGTAACACTGAAGCTTTCTTT. The encoded protein is CSVQGNTEAFF.

CDR3 DNA: TGTGCCAGCAGCGTAGGTGGCAGGGGGCGAGTCGCTGGAAACACCATATATTTT. This sequence encodes CASSVGGRGRVAGNTIYF. The chain is built from TRBV9 and TRBJ1-3, with 8 bases aligning to TRBD1. In germline, CDR1 is SGDLS, CDR2 YYNGEE. V lost 0 bases and J lost 2; bases outside the gene matches: 10. The length of the CDR3 is 18 residues.

The chain has TRBV11-2 and TRBJ2-1; 7 bases fit TRBD1. The CDR3 extends over 16 amino acids. Germline assignment: CDR1 SGHAT and CDR2 FQNNGV. With V trimmed by 2 bases and J by 3 bases, 7 bases remained unmatched. CDR3 loop: CASSLRDRNFYNEQFF. The CDR3 DNA reads TGTGCCAGCAGCTTAAGGGACAGAAACTTCTACAATGAGCAGTTCTTC.

This chain connects TRBV25-1 to TRBJ1-2, with 7 bases aligning to TRBD1. CDR1 MGHDK and CDR2 SYGVNS come from the germline V gene. Germline trimming cut 1 base from V and 7 bases from J; bases unmatched to any gene: 3. The CDR3 runs to 13 residues. For the CDR3, the DNA is TGTGCCAGCAGTGAATGGGGGACAGTTGGCTACACCTTC. Its protein product is CASSEWGTVGYTF.

This clone was seen only a few times. Other nucleotide sequences in the sample specify the same CDR3. The CDR3 reads CASSYDRGYGYTF. CDR3 nucleotides: TGTGCCAGCAGTTACGACAGGGGCTATGGCTACACCTTC. The chain couples TRBV6-5 to TRBJ1-2; 8 bases map to TRBD1. The V segment lost 2 bases and the J segment 4 bases; nucleotides outside the gene matches: 0. The CDR3 length is 13 residues. Germline V gives CDR1 MNHEY, CDR2 SVGAGI.

This chain connects TRBV30 to TRBJ1-5; 9 positions match TRBD1. Germline trimming cut 4 bases from V and 3 bases from J; bases unmatched to any gene: 7. The CDR3 runs 15 residues. Germline V lookup: CDR1 GTSNPN, CDR2 SVGIG (reference sequence). DNA of the CDR3: TGTGCCTGGACGCAACAGGGGGCAATCAATCAGCCCCAGCATTTT. Translation: CAWTQQGAINQPQHF. The variable domain in full, completed from reference TRBV30 and TRBJ1-5, reads SQTIHQWPATLVQPVGSPLSLECTVEGTSNPNLYWYRQAAGRGLQLLFYSVGIGQISSEVPQNLSASRPQDRQFILSSKKLLLSDSGFYLCAWTQQGAINQPQHFGDGTRLSIL.

This clone has more than one count but fewer than ten. The genes are TRBV19 and TRBJ1-6; 8 bases agree with TRBD1. Looked up from germline, CDR1 is LNHDA and CDR2 is SQIVND (reference sequence). The CDR3 totals 15 residues. The ends lost 6 bases at V and 3 bases at J; junction bases unmatched: 4. The chain's CDR3 is CASSRQGNYNSPLHF. The CDR3 DNA reads as TGTGCCAGTAGCCGACAGGGGAACTATAATTCACCCCTCCACTTT.